This section outlines one TCR beta chain sequence together with its context. This sample is part of a study of shared clonotypes between healthy human individuals. The germline gives CDR1 MNHEY, CDR2 SMNVEV (reference sequence). This CDR3 region has 15 residues. V lost 5 bases to trimming and J lost 0 bases, with 14 bases between them. It was across several immunoSEQ plates that each subset's genomic DNA was evenly split. The assay was immunoSEQ multiplex PCR, and TCRdb's table has in-frame clones only and misses some. The data contain approximately 500,000 clones, over 60% of them singletons. Sequenced material: PBMCs. The source of this sequence is a woman in her 40s in good health. Some clones in this sample may be carry-over from other donors' samples. The chain couples TRBV27 to TRBJ2-7; unclear D gene. In DNA, the CDR3 is TGTGCCAGCAGTCCTACCGCCGGCAGCTCCTACGAGCAGTACTTC. This gives the protein CASSPTAGSSYEQYF.